The rows below give T cell receptor beta chains drawn from one sample of a study of blood T cell repertoires in COVID-19. Assay: immunoSEQ multiplex PCR; the TCRdb copy retains only in-frame clones and omits some. The repertoire holds under 250,000 clones, with approximately 83% as singletons. The sample consisted of peripheral blood. These TCRs come from a man aged 30-40 years who had recovered from COVID-19. CDR3s include the opening cysteine and the closing phenylalanine or tryptophan. A D gene is named only where the DNA matches it firmly. Clone sizes are given selectively: once, few, many, or a class where the clone is expanded.

NA,TRBD2,TRBV3-1/TRBV3-2,TRBJ2-3,TGTGCCAGCAGCTACCTCGGACTAGCGGGGGGGCCAGGGACAGATACGCAGTATTTT,CASSYLGLAGGPGTDTQYF
NA,TRBD1,TRBV18,TRBJ2-7,TGTGCCAGCTCACCCACAGGGGATACCTACGAGCAGTACTTC,CASSPTGDTYEQYF
NA,TRBD2,TRBV18,TRBJ2-7,TGTGCCAGCTCCCCCTACTCGAGGGCGGGAGTGATGGGCTACGAGCAGTACTTC,CASSPYSRAGVMGYEQYF
NA,NA,TRBV3-1/TRBV3-2,TRBJ1-1,TGTGCCAGCAGCCAAGAATCTGCTATTGAAGCTTTCTTT,CASSQESAIEAFF
NA,TRBD2,TRBV7-9,TRBJ2-3,TGTGCCAGCAGCTATGCTAGCGGCTCCCCGTATTTT,CASSYASGSPYF
NA,TRBD1,TRBV10-3,TRBJ2-1,TGTGCCATGTCATGGGGACAGTACAATGAGCAGTTCTTC,CAMSWGQYNEQFF
NA,TRBD1,TRBV2,TRBJ2-5,TGTGCCAGCGGGGACAGGGGCGCAGAGACCCAGTACTTC,CASGDRGAETQYF
NA,TRBD2,TRBV5-1,TRBJ2-3,TGCGCCAGCAGCTTTAGCGGGGCTGACGGTACGCAGTATTTT,CASSFSGADGTQYF
NA,NA,TRBV6-5,TRBJ1-2,TGTGCCAGCAGTCGCGACTATAACTATGGCTACACCTTC,CASSRDYNYGYTF
NA,NA,TRBV7-2,TRBJ2-3,TGTGCCAGCAGCTCAATAGATACGCAGTATTTT,CASSSIDTQYF
NA,NA,TRBV4-2,TRBJ1-3,TGTGCCAGCAGCCGGTATCAGGGGACTGGAAACACCATATATTTT,CASSRYQGTGNTIYF
NA,NA,TRBV18,TRBJ1-1,TGTGCCAGCTCTCGGCGCGGGGGAGGGGACACTGAAGCTTTCTTT,CASSRRGGGDTEAFF
once,NA,TRBV29-1,TRBJ2-7,TGCAGCGTGGCCTCCAGGGATTTCGGCGAGCAGTACTTC,CSVASRDFGEQYF
NA,TRBD1,TRBV6-5,TRBJ1-5,TGTGCCAGCAGGGACAGGGACAATCAGCCCCAGCATTTT,CASRDRDNQPQHF
NA,TRBD1,TRBV27,TRBJ1-4,TGTGCCAGCAGTCGACAGGGAGATGAAAAACTGTTTTTT,CASSRQGDEKLFF
NA,TRBD2,TRBV7-9,TRBJ2-7,TGTGCCAGCAGCTTAGGGGACGTAGCGGGGTACGAGCAGTACTTC,CASSLGDVAGYEQYF
NA,TRBD2,TRBV6-4,TRBJ2-6,TGTGCCAGCAGTGAAGCGGGGGGGGCCAACGTCCTGACTTTC,CASSEAGGANVLTF
NA,NA,TRBV28,TRBJ2-3,TGTGCCAGCAGGCCGATAGCAATTTTGGTGGCGGCTAACACAGATACGCAGTATTTT,CASRPIAILVAANTDTQYF
NA,TRBD1,TRBV27,TRBJ2-2,TGTGCCAGCAGACCCCACAGGGGGCGAAACACCGGGGAGCTGTTTTTT,CASRPHRGRNTGELFF
NA,NA,TRBV14,TRBJ2-3,TGTGCCAGCAGCCAAGGGTCAGCGTTGGATACGCAGTATTTT,CASSQGSALDTQYF
NA,NA,TRBV10-1,TRBJ2-1,TGCGCCAGCAGTGAGGGCGGTTATCAGCAGTTCTTC,CASSEGGYQQFF
NA,TRBD1,TRBV5-1,TRBJ1-6,TGCGCCAGCAGCTCGACAGGGTCGGGCTCCTATAATTCACCCCTCCACTTT,CASSSTGSGSYNSPLHF
many,NA,TRBV2,TRBJ2-2,TGTGCCAGCGCGAGGTCAGGGCTAAACACCGGGGAGCTGTTTTTT,CASARSGLNTGELFF
NA,NA,TRBV29-1,TRBJ2-1,TGCAGCGGGAGGGGCAATGAGCAGTTCTTC,CSGRGNEQFF
NA,TRBD1,TRBV7-9,TRBJ1-4,TGTGCCAGCAGCCCGGGACAGGGTAATGAAAAACTGTTTTTT,CASSPGQGNEKLFF